The 7 T cell receptor beta chains listed next were all sequenced from one sample in a study of T cells after yellow fever vaccination. From the 5' RACE reads, TCRdb called clonotypes with MiXCR, one entry per CDR3 protein. This table holds just under 600,000 distinct CDR3 sequences, 13% found once. Sequenced material: PBMCs, taken on the day of the yellow fever booster vaccination. All receptors derive from a man aged 25-40 years who received the YFV17D yellow fever vaccine.

In its sample, this clonotype was seen a few times. The chain is built from TRBV27 and TRBJ2-1; no clear D. This CDR3 spans 15 amino acids. Per germline, CDR1 MNHEY and CDR2 SMNVEV (reference sequence). Trimming stripped 5 bases from V and 0 bases from J, with 11 bases between. This chain's CDR3 is CASSPFESSYNEQFF. The CDR3 nucleotides read TGTGCCAGCAGTCCCTTTGAGAGCTCCTACAATGAGCAGTTCTTC.

The J gene is TRBJ2-4, the V gene TRBV28; D gene uncertain. The V and J ends lost 6 bases and 7 bases respectively, with 16 bases between them. CDR1 and CDR2 from the germline V gene are MDHEN and SYDVKM. The CDR3 is 14 residues long. The CDR3 region is CASRSGRGNNIQYF. For the CDR3, the DNA is TGTGCCAGCAGGTCTGGTCGTGGAAATAACATTCAGTACTTC.

This clonotype appeared a few times. The chain employs TRBV2 and TRBJ2-1, with TRBD2 matching over 11 bases. The germline V gene encodes CDR1 SNHLY and CDR2 FYNNEI. V lost 6 bases, J lost 5 bases, and 15 bases stayed unmatched. The CDR3 length is 18 residues. The CDR3, as DNA: TGTGCCAGCAGGGGGGGACTAGCGGCCCCAAGGGGGCACAATGAGCAGTTCTTC. Translating it yields CASRGGLAAPRGHNEQFF.

This clonotype was counted many times. The chain links TRBV20-1 to TRBJ2-5; 7 bases are shared with TRBD2. Trimming removed 0 bases from V and 2 bases from J; junction bases left unmatched: 3. Germline values: CDR1 DFQATT, CDR2 SNEGSKA (reference sequence). CDR3 length: 14 amino acids. In DNA form, the CDR3 reads TGCAGTGCTAGAGACGCTAGCGGACAAGAGACCCAGTACTTC. It is translated as CSARDASGQETQYF.

This clonotype was counted ten times or more. The rearrangement joins TRBV29-1 to TRBJ2-7; D possibly corresponds to TRBD1 (6 bases). Per the germline V gene, CDR1 is SQVTM and CDR2 is ANQGSEA. V gave up 4 bases and J gave up 9 bases, with 22 bases separating them. The CDR3 runs to 14 residues. The CDR3 region is CSVASDRRTLGQYF. Here the CDR3 DNA reads TGCAGCGTTGCGTCGGACAGAAGAACCTTGGGGCAGTACTTC.

The gene calls are TRBV7-2 and TRBJ1-2, with 8 bases fitting TRBD1. CDR3 length equals 14 residues. V lost 6 bases to trimming and J lost 8 bases; unmatched junction nucleotides: 11. Germline CDR1 and CDR2: SGHTA and FQGNSA. CDR3 region: CASSYGQGRRGYTF. The CDR3 DNA is TGTGCCAGCAGTTACGGACAGGGACGACGAGGCTACACCTTC.

The genes are TRBV7-8 and TRBJ2-3; D may correspond to TRBD1 or TRBD2 (6 bases each). The CDR3 length is 14 residues. V was shortened by 5 bases and J by 3 bases, with 12 bases between the two germline ends. Germline V lookup: CDR1 SGHVS, CDR2 FQNEAQ. This CDR3 is CASSEGGQTDTQYF. CDR3 coding DNA: TGTGCCAGCAGCGAGGGGGGTCAGACAGATACGCAGTATTTT.